This TCR beta chain originates from a study of regulatory T cells in long-lasting Graves disease. Study results and limitations: Possibly, too few samples lowered accuracy. More public clonotypes were shared by persistent patients (around 2,800) than by new patients (roughly 870). Gene preferences differed: TRBV28, TRBJ1-2, TRBJ2-5 in persistent cases.

Time point here: persistent/refractory GD, antithyroid drugs over 5 years with positive TRAb. Preparation of the TCR library used RNA extracted from PBMCs. This CDR3 comprises 17 residues. V gave up 4 bases and J gave up 0 bases; unmatched junction bases: 14. CDR1 and CDR2 from the germline V gene are SQVTM and ANQGSEA. This clonotype was detected ten times or more. Its antigen is not known. Sequencing libraries for TCR beta were prepared with iRepertoire HTBI primers and Arm-PCR of CDR3 regions. Using its own MiXCR run on the multiplex PCR reads, TCRdb lists one record per CDR3 protein. Of almost 350,000 distinct CDR3 sequences detected, roughly 21% appear once; the ten largest clones hold less than 30%.

This receptor was identified in a female donor with Graves disease. Sequencing was performed on peripheral blood mononuclear cells (PBMCs), taken when the disease was refractory, from a patient treated with antithyroid drugs. The chain has TRBV29-1 and TRBJ2-5; 7 positions agree with TRBD1. The DNA of the CDR3 is TGCAGCGTTGTGCCGCACCAGGACAGGCGATACCAAGAGACCCAGTACTTC. It codes for CSVVPHQDRRYQETQYF.